This record looks at one TCR beta chain sequence and its context. The target antigen is unknown. The data were obtained in a study of T cell responses to AZD1222 COVID-19 vaccine. Germline V lookup: CDR1 MGHRA, CDR2 YSYEKL. CDR3 length equals 15 residues. V lost 1 base and J lost 4, with 14 bases in between. Using immunoSEQ multiplex PCR, the repertoire was profiled, and TCRdb retains in-frame clones only, with some absent. The sample gives around 160,000 clones, roughly 89% of which show up once; 5.2% is in the top ten. General observations from the study: Repertoires in all cases were sampled only once the peak T cell response had passed. Elevations in Spike-specific TCR breadth and depth followed administration of two AZD1222 doses.

The V call is TRBV4-1, the J call TRBJ2-7; D may be TRBD1 (6 bases). The material sequenced was peripheral blood, taken on day 0 of AZD1222 vaccination. The receptor was derived from an adult in good health. The CDR3: CASSQVQMTGYEQYF. The DNA for the CDR3 is TGCGCCAGCAGCCAAGTCCAAATGACAGGATACGAGCAGTACTTC.